A single sample is the source of the 5 T cell receptor beta chains below, sequenced in a study of CD8 T cells in ankylosing spondylitis. From the 5' RACE reads, TCRdb called clonotypes with MiXCR, one entry per CDR3 protein. The top ten hold 0.95% to 1.4% of the sample, which has nearly 350,000 distinct CDR3 sequences, roughly 14% seen once. Sequencing was carried out using blood, either unsorted or a sorted T cell fraction (not recorded which). The source of these receptors is a male donor with ankylosing spondylitis or in good health (not recorded which).

This clonotype occurred a few times. This chain joins TRBV12-3 or TRBV12-4 and TRBJ2-5; perhaps TRBD2 as D (5 bases). The CDR3 sequence is 13 residues long. V lost 7 bases and J lost 7, with 16 bases in between. The CDR3 region is CASTPFGLGTQYF. DNA of the CDR3: TGTGCCAGCACCCCTTTCGGACTCGGGACCCAGTACTTC.

In this sample, this clonotype turned up many times. V gene TRBV7-9 combines with J gene TRBJ2-7, with D hard to call. V was clipped by 5 bases and J by 2 bases, with 13 bases between them. The CDR3 extends over 14 amino acids. Germline lookup yields CDR1 SEHNR and CDR2 FQNEAQ (reference sequence). CDR3 residues: CASSSKNGPYEQYF. For the CDR3, the DNA is TGTGCCAGCAGCAGTAAAAATGGCCCCTACGAGCAGTACTTC.

Only a few counts were recorded for this clonotype. The V gene is TRBV12-3 or TRBV12-4, the J gene TRBJ2-7; 7 bases are shared with TRBD2. Trimming removed 0 bases from V and 2 bases from J; junction bases left unmatched: 4. This CDR3 has 15 residues. In DNA, the CDR3 is TGTGCCAGCAGTTTAGCCAGCGGGGCTGCCTACGAGCAGTACTTC. This encodes CASSLASGAAYEQYF.

This clonotype has only a few counts. V is TRBV4-2 and J is TRBJ1-6; TRBD1 is a possible D gene (5 bases). Germline loops: CDR1 LGHNA, CDR2 YNFKEQ. The CDR3 extends over 16 amino acids. The V end lost 1 base, the J end lost 5 bases, and 12 bases lay between the germline ends. The DNA for the CDR3 is TGTGCCAGCAGCCAAGTAGGGACGGGAGATAATTCACCCCTCCACTTT. As protein: CASSQVGTGDNSPLHF.

A word on this clonotype: One end of the junction is discordant with germline, which a read error may explain. The CDR3 DNA follows: TGTGCCATCAGTGAGTCGGTCGGGACAGGCGGACTAGCCCATTTT. As protein: CAISESVGTGGLAHF. The chain links TRBV10-3 to TRBJ2-3; D tentatively fits TRBD1 or TRBD2 (8 bases each). This CDR3 spans 15 amino acids. Germline V gene data show CDR1 as ENHRY and CDR2 as SYGVKD.